The 29 T cell receptor beta chains below all came from one sample that was sequenced in a study of prognosis after radiotherapy for stage I lung cancer (dated by TCRdb to the early 2020s). The listed sequencing device is Illumina HiSeq 3000. Two rounds of multiplex PCR on genomic DNA were used to amplify the TCR beta CDR3 region. The first PCR round used primers specific to each TRBV and TRBJ gene, and the primer sequences were filed in Chinese patent CN105087789A. TCRdb trimmed public reads at Q25 via fastp, called clones via MiXCR and kept in-frame beta chains. Identical CDR3 protein sequences are pooled into one entry, listed with their most common genes and DNA. The sample table contains more than 13,000 distinct CDR3 sequences; only one count was recorded for 30% of them. The ten largest clones represent 13% of the sample. The sample here was PBMCs, taken before or after stereotactic body radiation therapy (not recorded which). Source of these receptors: a donor at least 50 years old with non-small cell lung cancer.

In its sample, this clonotype ranks as medium-sized. This chain uses TRBV6-1 with TRBJ1-6; 8 nucleotides line up with TRBD1. Germline CDR1 MNHNS, CDR2 SASEGT. V lost 10 bases, J lost 5 bases, and 4 bases stayed unmatched. This CDR3 is built from 13 residues. The CDR3 reads CATGQGNNSPLHF. CDR3 sequence (DNA): TGTGCCACCGGACAGGGAAATAATTCACCCCTCCACTTT.

Regarding this clonotype: A read error is the likely source, as a far larger clone sits one nucleotide away. This chain uses TRBV6-8 with TRBJ1-6, with TRBD1 matching over 9 bases. The germline V gene has CDR1 MNHGY and CDR2 SAAAGT. CDR3 length equals 14 residues. CDR3 sequence: CASSGGTGNSHLHF. The CDR3 DNA is TGTGCCAGCAGTGGGGGGACAGGGAATTCACACCTCCACTTT.

In this sample, this clonotype turned up many times. In nucleotides, the CDR3 is TGTGCCAGCAGTGCAGGAGCCGACCGCAATCAGCCCCAGCATTTT. Its translation is CASSAGADRNQPQHF. J is TRBJ1-5 and V is TRBV2; D call uncertain. Trimming stripped 4 bases from V and 2 bases from J, with 12 bases between. Germline lookup yields CDR1 SNHLY and CDR2 FYNNEI. This CDR3 comprises 15 residues.

By share, this clonotype ranks as medium-sized. The chain has TRBV6-5 and TRBJ2-2; D gene unclear. The V end lost 4 bases, the J end lost 5 bases, and 5 bases lay between the germline ends. This CDR3 contains 12 residues. The germline V gene encodes CDR1 MNHEY and CDR2 SVGAGI. CDR3 DNA: TGTGCCAGCAGTTTCTATACCGGGGAGCTGTTTTTT. It encodes CASSFYTGELFF.

V gene TRBV6-2 or TRBV6-3 combines with J gene TRBJ2-3, with 8 bases fitting TRBD2. The V and J ends lost 9 bases and 1 base, in that order; junction bases with no gene match: 15. CDR1 and CDR2 from the germline V gene are MNHEY and SVGEGT. The CDR3 is made up of 17 amino acids. CDR3 DNA: TGTGCCAGTTCAGGGATAGCGGGGTTGCAAGGCACAGATACGCAGTATTTT. Its translation: CASSGIAGLQGTDTQYF.

There are many counts of this clonotype. The J gene is TRBJ1-5, the V gene TRBV19, with D maybe TRBD1 (6 bases). The CDR3 is made up of 15 amino acids. Trimming removed 1 base from V and 2 bases from J, with 9 bases in between. CDR1 LNHDA and CDR2 SQIVND come from the germline V gene (reference sequence). The CDR3 DNA sequence: TGTGCCAGTAGTATAGCAGGGGAGCGCAATCAGCCCCAGCATTTT. Its protein is CASSIAGERNQPQHF.

Many counts were recorded for this clonotype. The gene calls are TRBV5-6 and TRBJ1-1, with TRBD1 matching over 9 bases. CDR3 length: 15 amino acids. With 1 base clipped from V and 3 bases from J, the junction kept 4 bases outside the gene matches. The germline V gene encodes CDR1 SGHDT and CDR2 YYEEEE. CDR3 coding DNA: TGTGCCAGCAGCTTGTTTGGACAGGGGTACACTGAAGCTTTCTTT. Translation gives CASSLFGQGYTEAFF.

The chain couples TRBV19 to TRBJ2-2, with D uncertain. V was trimmed by 4 bases and J by 4 bases, leaving 13 bases between them. This CDR3 is built from 15 residues. Germline loops: CDR1 LNHDA, CDR2 SQIVND (reference sequence). The CDR3: CASSTSGSFTGELFF. CDR3 DNA: TGTGCCAGTAGTACCTCGGGCAGTTTCACCGGGGAGCTGTTTTTT.

A word on this clonotype: At one end, the junction sequence differs from germline, possibly due to a read error. In DNA form, the CDR3 reads TGTGCCAGTAGTACCCTGTACAGCGTTAAGTTC. It encodes CASSTLYSVKF. The chain joins TRBV19 to TRBJ2-1; D gene ambiguous. The CDR3 runs 11 residues. The germline CDR1 and CDR2 sequences are LNHDA and SQIVND (reference sequence).

This clonotype was detected many times. The chain is built from TRBV6-1 and TRBJ1-5; D ambiguous. V was shortened by 2 bases and J by 5 bases, with 16 bases between the two germline ends. Germline assignment: CDR1 MNHNS and CDR2 SASEGT. This CDR3 is built from 16 residues. The CDR3 region is CASSEQEGGVYQPQHF. CDR3 nucleotides: TGTGCCAGCAGTGAACAGGAGGGTGGGGTGTATCAGCCCCAGCATTTT.

By share, this clonotype counts as medium-sized. CDR3 region: CASRRPGQRTYEQYF. CDR3 in DNA: TGTGCCAGCAGACGACCGGGACAGAGAACCTACGAGCAGTACTTC. The chain carries TRBV28 and TRBJ2-7, with TRBD1 identical over 7 bases. Germline-derived CDR1 and CDR2 are MDHEN and SYDVKM. The V and J ends lost 6 bases and 2 bases, in that order; junction bases with no gene match: 10. The CDR3 spans 15 residues. The complete variable domain, with remaining parts taken from reference TRBV28 and TRBJ2-7, reads DVKVTQSSRYLVKRTGEKVFLECVQDMDHENMFWYRQDPGLGLRLIYFSYDVKMKEKGDIPEGYSVSREKKERFSLILESASTNQTSMYLCASRRPGQRTYEQYFGPGTRLTVT.

This clonotype came up many times. This rearrangement joins TRBV2 to TRBJ2-7, with D possibly TRBD2 on 5 matching bases. The germline V gene has CDR1 SNHLY and CDR2 FYNNEI. CDR3 length: 13 residues. V gave up 4 bases and J gave up 2 bases, with 9 bases separating them. DNA for the CDR3: TGTGCCAGCAGTGGGTGGAGGACCTACGAGCAGTACTTC. This codes for CASSGWRTYEQYF.

This clonotype was recorded many times. The chain has TRBV11-1 and TRBJ2-3; 10 positions agree with TRBD2. Trimming at V came to 6 bases and at J to 2 bases, leaving 5 bases not matched to a gene. The CDR3 loop spans 15 amino acids. The germline gives CDR1 SGHAT, CDR2 FQDESV (reference sequence). CDR3 sequence (DNA): TGTGCCAGCAGTAGTACTAGCGGGGACACAGATACGCAGTATTTT. Its protein is CASSSTSGDTDTQYF.

In its sample, this clonotype is medium-sized. The chain employs TRBV28 and TRBJ2-7; D is uncertain. The V end was cut by 3 bases, the J end by 4 bases, with 4 bases between. CDR1 and CDR2 from the germline V gene are MDHEN and SYDVKM. This CDR3 has 11 residues. CDR3 in DNA: TGTGCCAGCAGTTTCCGTTACGAGCAGTACTTC. Encoded protein: CASSFRYEQYF.

Judged by abundance, this clonotype is medium-sized. The chain carries TRBV2 and TRBJ2-1; D is perhaps TRBD1 (5 bases). CDR1 and CDR2 (germline): SNHLY, FYNNEI. V lost 7 bases to trimming and J lost 10 bases, with 14 bases between them. This CDR3 contains 12 residues. The CDR3 region is CASTKDSIEQFF. The CDR3 DNA sequence: TGTGCCAGCACCAAAGACAGTATAGAGCAGTTCTTC.

This clonotype was recorded many times. J is TRBJ1-1 and V is TRBV30; maybe TRBD1 (5 bases). Trimming cost V 4 bases and J 3 bases, with 15 bases left between them. The CDR3 extends over 14 amino acids. Germline CDR1 and CDR2: GTSNPN and SVGIG (reference sequence). CDR3 nucleotides: TGTGCCTGGATGGTGGGGGTTGGCCACACTGAAGCTTTCTTT. Translation gives CAWMVGVGHTEAFF.

This clonotype counts as medium-sized. V usage is TRBV28 and J usage is TRBJ2-1; D remains unclear. CDR1 is MDHEN and CDR2 is SYDVKM in the germline V gene. Trimming cost V 4 bases and J 6 bases, with 10 bases left between them. The CDR3 has 13 residues. The CDR3 region is CASSSAVSNEQFF. As DNA, the CDR3 is TGTGCCAGCAGTTCTGCAGTAAGCAATGAGCAGTTCTTC.

This clonotype rates as medium-sized (0.01 to 0.1%). The J gene is TRBJ2-3, the V gene TRBV6-1; the match to TRBD1 covers 9 bases. V dropped 7 bases and J dropped 5; count of bases not matched to a gene: 7. Germline V gene data show CDR1 as MNHNS and CDR2 as SASEGT. The CDR3 contains 14 residues. The CDR3 region is CASNIGTGIDTQYF. In nucleotides, the CDR3 is TGTGCCAGCAATATCGGGACAGGGATAGATACGCAGTATTTT.

At least ten counts were recorded for this clonotype. This chain joins TRBV4-1 and TRBJ2-7; D call uncertain. V lost 0 bases to trimming and J lost 7 bases, with 7 bases between them. The germline V gene has CDR1 MGHRA and CDR2 YSYEKL. The CDR3 sequence is 12 residues long. CDR3 coding DNA: TGCGCCAGCAGCCAAGAGGTGGGGGAGCAGTACTTC. It specifies CASSQEVGEQYF.

This clonotype has at least ten counts. This sequence joins TRBV7-9 and TRBJ2-1; D possibly corresponds to TRBD1 (6 bases). V lost 7 bases and J lost 7, with 11 bases in between. Germline V gives CDR1 SEHNR, CDR2 FQNEAQ (reference sequence). There are 12 residues in the CDR3. The CDR3 reads CASTPDRNEQFF. The CDR3 nucleotides read TGTGCCAGCACCCCGGACAGAAATGAGCAGTTCTTC.

In this sample, this clonotype turned up many times. The chain couples TRBV10-3 to TRBJ2-5; TRBD2 matches 11 bases. The CDR3 is 15 residues long. V lost 10 bases to trimming and J lost 4 bases; unmatched junction nucleotides: 11. Germline assignment: CDR1 ENHRY and CDR2 SYGVKD. CDR3 nucleotide sequence: TGTGCCAACCCGTTAGCGGGAGGGCCGGGAGAGACCCAGTACTTC. Translated: CANPLAGGPGETQYF.

This clonotype appeared many times. The chain couples TRBV20-1 to TRBJ1-1; D gene unclear. The germline gives CDR1 DFQATT, CDR2 SNEGSKA (reference sequence). The length of the CDR3 is 11 residues. Deletions cut 2 bases from V and 1 base from J, with 2 bases between. The CDR3 nucleotides read TGCAGTGCTAGACAGAACACTGAAGCTTTCTTT. It yields the protein CSARQNTEAFF.

This chain links TRBV7-9 with TRBJ1-2, with D unclear. With 0 bases removed from V and 8 bases from J, the gap between germline ends came to 16 bases. CDR3 length equals 15 residues. The germline V gene has CDR1 SEHNR and CDR2 FQNEAQ (reference sequence). The CDR3 sequence is CASSLAFPGNGGYTF. CDR3 sequence (DNA): TGTGCCAGCAGCTTAGCGTTCCCGGGCAATGGGGGCTACACCTTC.

The table lists this clonotype with many counts. V and J are TRBV5-6 and TRBJ2-2; D is uncertain. V lost 3 bases to trimming and J lost 1 base, with 10 bases between them. This CDR3 has 15 amino acids. CDR1 SGHDT and CDR2 YYEEEE come from the germline V gene. DNA for the CDR3: TGTGCCAGCAGCTCGCTTACAGAGAACACCGGGGAGCTGTTTTTT. This sequence encodes CASSSLTENTGELFF.

As concerns this clonotype: This may arise from a read error, as a much more abundant clone is one base away. The chain combines TRBV6-2 or TRBV6-3 with TRBJ2-3; D is possibly TRBD1 (6 bases). Trimming took 11 bases from V and 4 from J, leaving 19 bases between them. The CDR3 sequence is 14 residues long. The germline gives CDR1 MNHEY, CDR2 SVGEGT. For the CDR3, the DNA is TGTGCCGGGAAACAGGGATCATACGCAGATACGCAGTATTTT. Amino acids: CAGKQGSYADTQYF.

This clonotype is termed medium-sized (0.01 to 0.1%). The chain has TRBV12-3 or TRBV12-4 and TRBJ2-7; no reliable D call. Trimming took 8 bases from V and 4 from J, leaving 12 bases between them. CDR3 length: 12 residues. DNA for the CDR3: TGTGCCAGCGCCGGGTCCTCATACGAGCAGTACTTC. This gives the protein CASAGSSYEQYF.

This clonotype was recorded many times. The chain carries TRBV10-3 and TRBJ2-7; TRBD1 is a possible D gene (6 bases). Per germline, CDR1 ENHRY and CDR2 SYGVKD. The CDR3 contains 14 residues. V was clipped by 6 bases and J by 4 bases, with 16 bases between them. The CDR3 coding sequence is TGTGCCATCAGGGAGGACAGAAAAGCGTACGAGCAGTACTTC. Its protein product is CAIREDRKAYEQYF.

This clonotype was picked up many times. The chain couples TRBV7-2 to TRBJ2-7, with a weak D call TRBD2 (5 bases). V lost 1 base and J 0 bases, leaving 10 bases between the germline ends. Germline loops: CDR1 SGHTA, CDR2 FQGNSA. This CDR3 has 15 amino acids. DNA of the CDR3: TGTGCCAGCAGCTTAGAGTCGGGAAGCTCCTACGAGCAGTACTTC. Encoded protein: CASSLESGSSYEQYF.

This clonotype was counted at least ten times. V and J are TRBV15 and TRBJ1-1; 9 bases are a match to TRBD1. From germline, CDR1 is LNHNV and CDR2 YYDKDF (reference sequence). The V gene end was trimmed by 7 bases and the J gene end by 4 bases; junction bases not matched to a gene: 4. CDR3 length: 13 residues. CDR3 sequence reads: CATTGTGSTEAFF. The CDR3 DNA reads as TGTGCCACCACCGGGACAGGGAGCACTGAAGCTTTCTTT. The full variable domain, rest sourced from reference TRBV15 and TRBJ1-1, is DAMVIQNPRYQVTQFGKPVTLSCSQTLNHNVMYWYQQKSSQAPKLLFHYYDKDFNNEADTPDNFQSRRPNTSFCFLDIRSPGLGDTAMYLCATTGTGSTEAFFGQGTRLTVV.